This T cell receptor beta chain originates from a study of Graves' ophthalmopathy and Graves' hyperthyroidism. At the level of the study: Peripheral blood sampling occurred at initial diagnosis, before any treatment.

In its sample, this clonotype was seen a few times. Uncontrolled infections, pregnancy, lactation or other autoimmune diseases led to patient exclusion. The germline V gene encodes CDR1 DFQATT and CDR2 SNEGSKA (reference sequence). This CDR3 spans 15 amino acids. V was clipped by 0 bases and J by 6 bases, with 18 bases between them. Amplified material comprised TCR beta CDR3 regions derived from RNA transcripts. Second-round multiplex PCR followed a first-round RT-PCR using HTBI primers. One entry per CDR3 protein, called by TCRdb with MiXCR from the multiplex PCR reads. Among some 750,000 distinct CDR3 sequences, around 40% were seen once, and the ten largest hold approximately 43%.

The chain employs TRBV20-1 and TRBJ2-7; D might be TRBD2 (5 bases). This clonotype originated in an adult man with Graves' ophthalmopathy. Source material: peripheral blood. CDR3 loop: CSARDPFEGVTEQYF. The CDR3 DNA sequence: TGCAGTGCTAGAGATCCTTTTGAGGGAGTCACCGAGCAGTACTTC.